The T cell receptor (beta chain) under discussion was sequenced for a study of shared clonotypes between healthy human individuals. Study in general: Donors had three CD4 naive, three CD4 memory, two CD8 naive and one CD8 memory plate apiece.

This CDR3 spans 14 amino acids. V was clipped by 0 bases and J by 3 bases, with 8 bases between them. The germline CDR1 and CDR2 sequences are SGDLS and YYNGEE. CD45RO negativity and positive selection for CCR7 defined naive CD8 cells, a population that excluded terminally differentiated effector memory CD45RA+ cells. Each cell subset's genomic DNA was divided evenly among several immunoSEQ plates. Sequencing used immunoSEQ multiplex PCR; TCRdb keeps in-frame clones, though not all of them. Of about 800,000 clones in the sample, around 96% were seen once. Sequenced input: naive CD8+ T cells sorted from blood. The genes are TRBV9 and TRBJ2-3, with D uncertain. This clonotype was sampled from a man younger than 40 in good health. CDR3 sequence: CASSVVSSTDTQYF. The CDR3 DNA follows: TGTGCCAGCAGCGTAGTCTCGAGTACAGATACGCAGTATTTT.